This TCR beta chain was observed in a study of T cell responses to AZD1222 COVID-19 vaccine. Clones were sequenced by immunoSEQ multiplex PCR, and TCRdb holds only the in-frame ones, with some missing. The sample has about 150,000 clones, roughly nine tenths seen once. Germline CDR1 reads LGHNA; CDR2 reads YNFKEQ. Trimming pared 0 bases from V and 8 bases from J, leaving 22 bases between. The length of the CDR3 is 18 residues. The receptor comes from an adult who received the AZD1222 COVID-19 vaccine. J is TRBJ1-4 and V is TRBV4-2, with D possibly TRBD1 on 5 matching bases. This sample comprised peripheral blood, obtained 28 days after the second AZD1222 dose. The CDR3 coding sequence is TGTGCCAGCAGCCAAGAGAAGGAGGTTGGGGGTCCCTTAGAAAAACTGTTTTTT. Translating gives CASSQEKEVGGPLEKLFF.